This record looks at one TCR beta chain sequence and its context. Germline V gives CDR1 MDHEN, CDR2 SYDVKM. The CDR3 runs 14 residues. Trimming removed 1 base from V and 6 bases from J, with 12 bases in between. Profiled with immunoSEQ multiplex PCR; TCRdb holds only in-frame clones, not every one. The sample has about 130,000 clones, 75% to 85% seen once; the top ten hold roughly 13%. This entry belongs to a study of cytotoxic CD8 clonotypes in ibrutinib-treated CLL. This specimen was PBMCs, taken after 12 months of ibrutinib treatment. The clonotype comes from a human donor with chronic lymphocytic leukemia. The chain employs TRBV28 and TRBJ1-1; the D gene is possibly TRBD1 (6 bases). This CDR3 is CASSLLQGRPEAFF. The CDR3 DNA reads TGTGCCAGCAGTTTATTACAGGGTCGCCCTGAAGCTTTCTTT. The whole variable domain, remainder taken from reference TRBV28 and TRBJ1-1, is DVKVTQSSRYLVKRTGEKVFLECVQDMDHENMFWYRQDPGLGLRLIYFSYDVKMKEKGDIPEGYSVSREKKERFSLILESASTNQTSMYLCASSLLQGRPEAFFGQGTRLTVV.